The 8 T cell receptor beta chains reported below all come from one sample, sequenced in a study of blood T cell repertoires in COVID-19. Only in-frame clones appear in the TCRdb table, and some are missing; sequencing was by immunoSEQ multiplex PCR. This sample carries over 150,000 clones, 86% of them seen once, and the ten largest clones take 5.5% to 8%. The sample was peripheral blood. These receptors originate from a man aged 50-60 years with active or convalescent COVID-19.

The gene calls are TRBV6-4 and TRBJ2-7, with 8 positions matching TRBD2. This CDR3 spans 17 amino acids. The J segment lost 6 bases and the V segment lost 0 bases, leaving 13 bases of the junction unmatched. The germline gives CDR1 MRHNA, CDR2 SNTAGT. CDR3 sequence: CASSDSIRASGFGEQYF. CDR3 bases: TGTGCCAGCAGTGACTCGATCAGGGCTAGCGGGTTTGGCGAGCAGTACTTC.

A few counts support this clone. This CDR3 reads CASKVGGTNTEAFF. The CDR3 nucleotides read TGTGCCAGCAAGGTAGGAGGGACCAACACTGAAGCTTTCTTT. The gene calls are TRBV28 and TRBJ1-1, with a possible D match to TRBD1 (5 bases). The CDR3 is 14 residues long. V lost 7 bases, J lost 2 bases, and 14 bases lay in between. CDR1 MDHEN and CDR2 SYDVKM come from the germline V gene.

The CDR3: CASSLTGGYQETQYF. In DNA form, the CDR3 reads TGCGCCAGCAGTCTCACAGGGGGTTACCAAGAGACCCAGTACTTC. V is TRBV5-1 and J is TRBJ2-5, with 8 positions matching TRBD1. Germline CDR1 and CDR2: SGHRS and YFSETQ. The J segment lost 0 bases and the V segment lost 5 bases, leaving 6 bases of the junction unmatched. The CDR3 runs to 15 residues.

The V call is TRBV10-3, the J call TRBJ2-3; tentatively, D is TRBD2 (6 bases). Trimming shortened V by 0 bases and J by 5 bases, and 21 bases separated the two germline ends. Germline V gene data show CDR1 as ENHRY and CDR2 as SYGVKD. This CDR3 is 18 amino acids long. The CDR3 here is CAISESFGGGGRLDTQYF. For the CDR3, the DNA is TGTGCCATCAGTGAGTCTTTTGGTGGGGGAGGCCGTCTAGATACGCAGTATTTT.

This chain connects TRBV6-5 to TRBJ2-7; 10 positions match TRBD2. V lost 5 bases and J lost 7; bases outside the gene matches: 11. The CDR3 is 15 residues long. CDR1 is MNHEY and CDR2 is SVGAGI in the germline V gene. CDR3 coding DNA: TGTGCCAGCAGTCCGGGGGCTAGCGGGAGCGGAGAGCAGTACTTC. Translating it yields CASSPGASGSGEQYF.

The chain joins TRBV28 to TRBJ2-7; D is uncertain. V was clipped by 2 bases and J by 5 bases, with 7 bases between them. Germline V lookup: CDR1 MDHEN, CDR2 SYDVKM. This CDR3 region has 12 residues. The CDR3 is CASSLIQNEQYF. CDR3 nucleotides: TGTGCCAGCAGTTTAATACAGAACGAGCAGTACTTC.

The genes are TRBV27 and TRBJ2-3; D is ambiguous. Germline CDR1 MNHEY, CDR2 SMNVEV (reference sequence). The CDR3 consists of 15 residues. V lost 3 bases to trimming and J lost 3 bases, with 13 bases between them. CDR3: CASSFGPRSTDTQYF. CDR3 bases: TGTGCCAGCAGTTTTGGCCCCAGAAGTACAGATACGCAGTATTTT.

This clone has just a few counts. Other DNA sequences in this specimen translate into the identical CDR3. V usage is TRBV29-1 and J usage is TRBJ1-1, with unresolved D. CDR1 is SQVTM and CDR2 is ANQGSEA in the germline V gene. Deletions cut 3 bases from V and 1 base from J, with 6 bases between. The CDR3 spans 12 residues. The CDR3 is CSVDLSNTEAFF. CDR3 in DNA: TGCAGCGTTGACCTATCGAACACTGAAGCTTTCTTT.